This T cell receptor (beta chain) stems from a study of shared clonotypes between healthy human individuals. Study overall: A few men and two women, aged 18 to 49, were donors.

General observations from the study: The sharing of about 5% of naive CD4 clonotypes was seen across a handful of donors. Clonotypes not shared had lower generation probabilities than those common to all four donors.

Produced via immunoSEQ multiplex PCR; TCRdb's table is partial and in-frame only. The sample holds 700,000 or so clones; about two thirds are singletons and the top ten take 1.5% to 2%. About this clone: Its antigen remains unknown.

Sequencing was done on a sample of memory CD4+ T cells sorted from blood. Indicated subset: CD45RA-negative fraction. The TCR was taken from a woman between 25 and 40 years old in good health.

The CDR3 loop is CASSLGEARGQYF. The CDR3 DNA reads as TGTGCCAGCAGCCTCGGAGAGGCCCGCGGGCAGTACTTC. The chain uses TRBV6-6 and TRBJ2-7; D remains ambiguous. The V gene's germline CDR1 is MNHNY and CDR2 SVGAGI (reference sequence). V was trimmed by 6 bases and J by 9 bases, leaving 18 bases between them. The CDR3 runs to 13 residues.